These T cell receptor beta chains were read from a single sample in a study of shared clonotypes between healthy human individuals. Libraries were prepared by immunoSEQ multiplex PCR; TCRdb keeps only in-frame clonotypes and omits some of them. The table lists approximately 2.5 million clones, around nine tenths of them singletons. Sequencing was performed on naive CD4+ T cells sorted from blood. These receptors were collected from a man aged 18 to 35 in good health. CDR3s include the opening cysteine and the closing phenylalanine or tryptophan. A D gene is named only where the DNA matches it firmly. Rows give clone size only sometimes, using once, few, many, or a class for an expanded clone.

clone_size,j_call,v_call,d_call,cdr3_nt,cdr3_aa
.,TRBJ1-2,TRBV14,.,TGTGCCAGCAGCCAAGACCCGGGCCCCCGCTATGGCTACACCTTC,CASSQDPGPRYGYTF
.,TRBJ2-2,TRBV18,TRBD1,TGTGCCAGCTCACCCTGGTCGGGACAGGGTACCGGGGAGCTGTTTTTT,CASSPWSGQGTGELFF
.,TRBJ2-7,TRBV7-3,.,TGTGCCAGCAGCCCCCCTGCTAGACCCTACGAGCAGTACTTC,CASSPPARPYEQYF
.,TRBJ1-4,TRBV12-1,.,TGTGCCAGCAGCTTCCGGGACGGGGGGGGAAAACTGTTTTTT,CASSFRDGGGKLFF
.,TRBJ2-7,TRBV28,.,TGTGCCAGCAGCTTGACAGGCCCTCATCACGAGCAGTACTTC,CASSLTGPHHEQYF
few,TRBJ1-3,TRBV10-1,.,TGCGCCAGCAGTCAAATCTCTGGAAACACCATATATTTT,CASSQISGNTIYF
.,TRBJ2-5,TRBV27,TRBD2,TGTGCCAGCAGTTCCCCGGAACTAGCGGGGATACAAGAGACCCAGTACTTC,CASSSPELAGIQETQYF
.,TRBJ2-3,TRBV7-9,TRBD2,TGTGCCAGCAGCAAACTAGCGGGGGGCACAGATACGCAGTATTTT,CASSKLAGGTDTQYF
.,TRBJ1-3,TRBV11-2,.,TGTGCCAGCAGCCCACAGGGTCGAAACACCATATATTTT,CASSPQGRNTIYF
.,TRBJ1-1,TRBV6-6,.,TGTGCCAGCAGTTACGGGGCTTTACCAGCTTTCTTT,CASSYGALPAFF
.,TRBJ2-7,TRBV5-6,.,TGTGCCAGCAGCTTGATCGGGCAGAGCGAGCAGTACTTC,CASSLIGQSEQYF
.,TRBJ2-5,TRBV7-8,.,TGTGCCAGCAGCTCTAACCCTGACAGACTGTCCCAGTACTTC,CASSSNPDRLSQYF
.,TRBJ1-1,TRBV6-1,TRBD1,TGTGCCAGCACTATCAACAGGGGGGAGACTGAAGCTTTCTTT,CASTINRGETEAFF
.,TRBJ2-2,TRBV5-4,TRBD2,TGTGCCAGCTGTTACTATTCCGGGACTAGCTTCACCGGGGAGCTGTTTTTT,CASCYYSGTSFTGELFF